The sequence of this T cell receptor beta chain was determined in a study of T cell changes during pregnancy in multiple sclerosis. The method was immunoSEQ multiplex PCR; TCRdb's version includes in-frame clones alone and lacks a portion of them. The sample carries around 61,000 clones, approximately 89% recorded once. The CDR3 runs 15 residues. With V trimmed by 8 bases and J by 6 bases, 8 bases remained unmatched. In germline, CDR1 is LNHDA, CDR2 SQIVND (reference sequence). This TCR derives from a female donor in good health, enrolled as a control in a pregnancy study. The chain employs TRBV19 and TRBJ2-2; 11 bases are a match to TRBD1. The specimen was peripheral blood, collected in the third trimester of pregnancy. Here the CDR3 reads CASRYGQGAPGELFF. As DNA, the CDR3 is TGTGCCAGTCGGTATGGACAGGGGGCCCCCGGGGAGCTGTTTTTT.